The 2 T cell receptor beta chains below all came from one sample that was sequenced in a study of blood T cell repertoires in COVID-19. Generated by immunoSEQ multiplex PCR, the TCRdb table keeps only in-frame clones and is missing some. The sample holds approximately 260,000 clones, 82% seen once. The specimen sequenced was peripheral blood. The receptors were gathered from a woman aged 80 or over with active or convalescent COVID-19.

This CDR3 is CASSLGSIGGYTF. The CDR3 nucleotides are TGCGCCAGCAGCTTGGGGTCCATCGGGGGCTACACCTTC. The chain employs TRBV5-1 and TRBJ1-2; D ambiguous. The CDR3 is made up of 13 amino acids. V was pared by 0 bases and J by 8 bases, with 11 bases between. The V gene's germline CDR1 is SGHRS and CDR2 YFSETQ.

V gene TRBV5-6 combines with J gene TRBJ2-7; D may be TRBD1 (6 bases). This CDR3 has 15 residues. Germline loops: CDR1 SGHDT, CDR2 YYEEEE. Trimming cost V 4 bases and J 0 bases, with 14 bases left between them. The CDR3 sequence: CASSQMDRPSYEQYF. The CDR3 DNA reads as TGTGCCAGCAGCCAGATGGACAGACCCTCCTACGAGCAGTACTTC.